This T cell receptor (beta chain) came from a study of PD-L1 blockade in urothelial cancer. Background on the study: Male sex and bladder-origin urothelial cancer were recorded for twenty-five of 29 patients. Analyses were performed on blood at 3 weeks after treatment start (the second dose) and at 6 weeks.

The CDR3 spans 16 residues. In germline, CDR1 is SNHLY, CDR2 FYNNEI. V was pared by 5 bases and J by 5 bases, with 9 bases of the junction left unmatched. Points from the study as a whole: Tumor-linked clones in blood grew more by 3 weeks in durable-benefit patients.

All patients carried locally advanced or metastatic urothelial carcinoma. Concerning this clone: Its specificity is unknown.

The repertoire was sequenced with immunoSEQ multiplex PCR; TCRdb's copy has only in-frame clones and lacks some. This table holds about 100,000 clones, over 75% found once. The clonotype was recovered from a man aged 50-60 years with urothelial cancer. This chain uses TRBV2 with TRBJ2-5; 12 bases match TRBD2. Sequencing used PBMCs, obtained around atezolizumab (anti-PD-L1) treatment. The CDR3 nucleotides are TGTGCCAGCAGTCCTATGACTAGCGGGAGTGGGGAGACCCAGTACTTC. The encoded protein is CASSPMTSGSGETQYF.